This TCR beta chain was obtained from a study of T cells in Graves' hyperthyroidism and ophthalmopathy. The TCR beta CDR3 regions underwent amplification using RNA transcripts as the source. First-round RT-PCR targeting the TCR CDR3 was performed with the HTBI primer set. TCRdb re-derived calls from the multiplex PCR reads in MiXCR, one entry per CDR3 protein. Of hundreds of thousands of distinct CDR3 sequences in the sample, about 15% were seen once. Each diagnosis was grounded in clinical symptoms, serum thyroxine and TRAb, thyroid ultrasound, and orbital computed tomography. PBMCs were collected from an approximately 10 ml volume of fresh peripheral blood. The CDR3 is made up of 14 amino acids. After removal of 3 bases from V and 3 bases from J, the junction contained 2 bases not matched to a gene. CDR1 MNHNS and CDR2 SASEGT come from the germline V gene.

Sequencing used blood. The chain uses TRBV6-1 and TRBJ1-5, with 7 bases identical to TRBD1. This TCR was recovered from a woman aged 18-30 years with Graves' hyperthyroidism. Written as DNA, the CDR3 is TGTGCCAGCAGTGAGACAGGGCTCAATCAGCCCCAGCATTTT. Its translation is CASSETGLNQPQHF.